The clone carrying this T cell receptor (beta chain) was seen more than once but under ten times. Antigen specificity is unknown. V was pared by 1 base and J by 7 bases, with 8 bases between. The CDR3 extends over 14 amino acids. Germline assignment: CDR1 PRHDT and CDR2 FYEKMQ (reference sequence). TCRdb's table, derived via immunoSEQ multiplex PCR, lists solely in-frame clones and lacks some. The sample lists about 28,000 clones, 70% to 85% occurring once. The data belong to a study of radiotherapy plus CTLA-4 blockade in lung cancer. Findings of the study overall: Peripheral blood showed expansion of tumor-derived TCR clones after radiotherapy and ipilimumab. It was early blood T cell clone dynamics, with interferon-beta, that reportedly best predicted response.

Patients in the study, people with chemo-refractory metastatic non-small-cell lung cancer, received focal radiation plus ipilimumab CTLA-4 blockade. This chain links TRBV13 with TRBJ1-6; D remains ambiguous. This clonotype originated in a human donor with non-small cell lung cancer who had stable disease on radiotherapy plus ipilimumab. Sequences were derived from peripheral blood, sampled from a patient treated with radiotherapy plus ipilimumab. In nucleotides, the CDR3 is TGTGCCAGCAGCTTAGCCGGTATAAATTCACCCCTCCACTTT. It specifies CASSLAGINSPLHF.